The 20 T cell receptor beta chains reported below all come from one sample, sequenced in a study of blood T cell repertoires in COVID-19. Measured with immunoSEQ multiplex PCR; TCRdb has only the in-frame clones, and not every one. The sample holds over 350,000 clones, roughly 87% seen once. Sequenced material: PBMCs or T cells enriched from blood (not recorded which). The receptor set was obtained from a woman aged 18-29 years with acute COVID-19.

This clone was seen just once. V and J are TRBV3-1 (or the pseudogene TRBV3-2) and TRBJ1-2; a weak D match, TRBD1 (6 bases). The length of the CDR3 is 14 residues. Germline V CDR1 and CDR2: LGHDT, YNNKEL (reference sequence). V was pared by 2 bases and J by 4 bases, with 11 bases between. The chain's CDR3 is CASSQNRDVYGYTF. For the CDR3, the DNA is TGTGCCAGCAGCCAAAACAGGGATGTCTATGGCTACACCTTC.

The chain employs TRBV6-4 and TRBJ1-5; 7 nucleotides agree with TRBD1. V shed 3 bases and J 1 base; nucleotides not matched to a gene: 12. CDR1 and CDR2 from the germline V gene are MRHNA and SNTAGT. The CDR3 runs to 18 residues. The CDR3 is CASSEVDRALLSNQPQHF. CDR3 DNA sequence: TGTGCCAGCAGTGAAGTAGACAGGGCCCTATTGAGCAATCAGCCCCAGCATTTT.

This chain uses TRBV28 with TRBJ1-5; the match to TRBD1 covers 8 bases. Germline CDR1 and CDR2: MDHEN and SYDVKM. The CDR3 is 16 residues long. The trim removed 5 bases at V and 4 bases at J, leaving 10 bases unmatched. The CDR3 nucleotides read TGTGCCAGCAGTCCCAGATGGCAGGGGGCTAATCAGCCCCAGCATTTT. This encodes CASSPRWQGANQPQHF.

The CDR3: CASSSAGGLTDTQYF. The CDR3 coding sequence is TGTGCCAGCAGTTCAGCGGGGGGCCTCACAGATACGCAGTATTTT. This sequence joins TRBV6-5 and TRBJ2-3, with 9 bases lining up with TRBD2. The germline gives CDR1 MNHEY, CDR2 SVGAGI. V lost 4 bases and J lost 2; bases outside the gene matches: 4. The CDR3 is 15 amino acids.

The chain joins TRBV18 to TRBJ1-2; TRBD1 agrees at 7 bases. CDR1 and CDR2 (germline): KGHSH, LQKENI. V shed 4 bases, J shed 0 bases, and the junction held 5 bases outside the gene matches. The CDR3 sequence is 15 residues long. CDR3 sequence (DNA): TGTGCCAGCTCACGTGGGACAGACTCTAACTATGGCTACACCTTC. Residues: CASSRGTDSNYGYTF.

This chain links TRBV28 with TRBJ2-7; 8 nucleotides line up with TRBD1. This CDR3 region has 13 residues. Germline CDR1 is MDHEN and CDR2 is SYDVKM. J was trimmed by 5 bases and V by 1 base; bases with no gene match: 1. CDR3: CASSLSGQDEQYF. In DNA, the CDR3 is TGTGCCAGCAGTTTATCGGGACAGGACGAGCAGTACTTC.

This chain links TRBV11-2 with TRBJ2-5, with a weak D call TRBD1 (5 bases). Germline CDR1 is SGHAT and CDR2 is FQNNGV. The CDR3 length is 14 residues. Trimming removed 5 bases from V and 5 bases from J, with 15 bases in between. CDR3 coding DNA: TGTGCCAGCAGCACTACAGGTTTGGGGGAGACCCAGTACTTC. Its protein is CASSTTGLGETQYF.

The table lists this clone with a count of one. The V and J genes are TRBV10-1 and TRBJ1-2; 11 nucleotides align to TRBD1. This CDR3 is 14 amino acids long. Trimming removed 4 bases from V and 6 bases from J; junction bases left unmatched: 4. Germline loops: CDR1 WNHNN, CDR2 SYGVQD (reference sequence). CDR3 amino acids: CASSGWDRGNGYTF. CDR3 sequence (DNA): TGCGCCAGCAGTGGATGGGACAGGGGGAATGGCTACACCTTC.

The rearrangement uses TRBV25-1 and TRBJ2-1, with TRBD1 identical over 9 bases. The CDR3 has 15 amino acids. Germline assignment: CDR1 MGHDK and CDR2 SYGVNS. V shed 4 bases and J 6 bases; nucleotides not matched to a gene: 7. CDR3 amino acids: CASSVPGQGFNEQFF. For the CDR3, the DNA is TGTGCCAGCAGTGTGCCGGGACAGGGCTTCAATGAGCAGTTCTTC.

This chain links TRBV28 with TRBJ1-5; 7 bases are a match to TRBD1. Germline values: CDR1 MDHEN, CDR2 SYDVKM. Trimming at V came to 6 bases and at J to 6 bases, leaving 11 bases not matched to a gene. The CDR3 has 15 residues. CDR3 amino acids: CASRPHLDRAQPQHF. DNA for the CDR3: TGTGCCAGCAGACCCCATCTCGACAGGGCTCAGCCCCAGCATTTT.

The rearrangement joins TRBV7-9 to TRBJ1-2, with D possibly TRBD1 on 5 matching bases. V lost 5 bases and J lost 4, with 23 bases in between. This CDR3 has 17 residues. CDR1 SEHNR and CDR2 FQNEAQ come from the germline V gene (reference sequence). The CDR3 protein is CASSQEKSSIGVYGYTF. The DNA of the CDR3 is TGTGCCAGCAGCCAAGAGAAATCGTCGATAGGGGTCTATGGCTACACCTTC.

In this sample, this clone turned up once. The V and J genes are TRBV5-4 and TRBJ2-1; 15 nucleotides agree with TRBD2. Germline V gene data show CDR1 as SGHNT and CDR2 as YYREEE (reference sequence). V shed 3 bases and J 9 bases; nucleotides not matched to a gene: 1. The length of the CDR3 is 14 residues. CDR3 coding DNA: TGTGCCAGCAGCTCGGGACTAGCGGGAGGTGAGCAGTTCTTC. Translated, it gives CASSSGLAGGEQFF. Supplemented by reference TRBV5-4 and TRBJ2-1, the full variable domain reads ETGVTQSPTHLIKTRGQQVTLRCSSQSGHNTVSWYQQALGQGPQFIFQYYREEENGRGNFPPRFSGLQFPNYSSELNVNALELDDSALYLCASSSGLAGGEQFFGPGTRLTVL.

The chain uses TRBV10-3 and TRBJ1-1; D unresolved. The CDR3 extends over 13 amino acids. CDR1 is ENHRY, CDR2 SYGVKD, per germline. V lost 11 bases, J lost 3 bases, and 16 bases lay in between. The CDR3 DNA follows: TGTGCCTCAGCGCGGGGTTCGGACACTGAAGCTTTCTTT. The encoded protein is CASARGSDTEAFF.

The gene calls are TRBV30 and TRBJ2-7, with TRBD2 matching over 7 bases. This CDR3 is 14 amino acids long. Germline CDR1 and CDR2: GTSNPN and SVGIG (reference sequence). V gave up 1 base and J gave up 3 bases; unmatched junction bases: 6. CDR3 bases: TGTGCCTGGAGTGCAGGACTAGGGAGCTACGAGCAGTACTTC. Its protein product is CAWSAGLGSYEQYF.

The chain is built from TRBV18 and TRBJ1-5; D is perhaps TRBD1 (5 bases). V was cut by 2 bases and J by 4 bases, with 9 bases left in between. This CDR3 comprises 14 residues. The germline V gene has CDR1 KGHSH and CDR2 LQKENI. CDR3 sequence reads: CASSPDAGNQPQHF. The DNA for the CDR3 is TGTGCCAGCTCACCAGACGCAGGGAATCAGCCCCAGCATTTT.

CDR3 sequence: CASSSRVLAGGYEQFF. CDR3 nucleotides: TGTGCCAGCAGCTCTCGAGTGCTAGCGGGAGGCTATGAGCAGTTCTTC. The gene calls are TRBV7-2 and TRBJ2-1, with 11 bases that match TRBD2. This CDR3 spans 16 amino acids. V shed 4 bases, J shed 8 bases, and the junction held 10 bases outside the gene matches. Per the germline V gene, CDR1 is SGHTA and CDR2 is FQGNSA.

V is TRBV3-1 (or the pseudogene TRBV3-2) and J is TRBJ1-4; perhaps TRBD1 as D (5 bases). CDR1 and CDR2 (germline): LGHDT, YNNKEL (reference sequence). Trimming shortened V by 0 bases and J by 0 bases, and 11 bases separated the two germline ends. This CDR3 has 17 amino acids. CDR3 bases: TGTGCCAGCAGCCAAGAGGGGACTTTCACAACTAATGAAAAACTGTTTTTT. It yields the protein CASSQEGTFTTNEKLFF.

The chain carries TRBV7-2 and TRBJ2-7, with TRBD2 identical over 12 bases. V was pared by 3 bases and J by 2 bases, with 5 bases of the junction left unmatched. The germline CDR1 and CDR2 sequences are SGHTA and FQGNSA. This CDR3 contains 16 residues. The CDR3 region is CASSLGLAGYPYEQYF. The CDR3 DNA is TGTGCCAGCAGCTTGGGACTAGCGGGTTATCCCTACGAGCAGTACTTC. The full variable domain, in which reference TRBV7-2 and TRBJ2-7 provide the parts outside the CDR3, is GAGVSQSPSNKVTEKGKDVELRCDPISGHTALYWYRQSLGQGLEFLIYFQGNSAPDKSGLPSDRFSAERTGGSVSTLTIQRTQQEDSAVYLCASSLGLAGYPYEQYFGPGTRLTVT.

The chain is built from TRBV19 and TRBJ1-5; tentative D call: TRBD1 (5 bases). The CDR3 is made up of 18 amino acids. Trimming shortened V by 5 bases and J by 0 bases, and 20 bases separated the two germline ends. Germline V gene lookup returns CDR1 LNHDA and CDR2 SQIVND (reference sequence). For the CDR3, the DNA is TGTGCCAGTAGTTCCCGGAAAAGGGACTCCTATAGCAATCAGCCCCAGCATTTT. Its translation: CASSSRKRDSYSNQPQHF.

The gene calls are TRBV24-1 and TRBJ1-1; TRBD1 is a possible D gene (5 bases). CDR1 KGHDR and CDR2 SFDVKD come from the germline V gene. With 9 bases removed from V and 6 bases from J, the gap between germline ends came to 10 bases. This CDR3 spans 11 amino acids. The CDR3: CATRRGPEAFF. As DNA, the CDR3 is TGTGCCACCCGGAGGGGTCCTGAAGCTTTCTTT.